This entry lists 5 T cell receptor beta chains sequenced from one sample in a study of identical twins. TCRdb redid the calling of the 5' RACE reads with MiXCR, one entry per CDR3 protein. The sample contains hundreds of thousands of distinct CDR3 sequences, 20% to 25% of which appear only once. This sample was also put to use in a study of T cells expressing NK-cell markers.

Sequenced sample: CD4+ T cells sorted from blood. The receptors were sampled from a woman aged 18 to 35 in good health.

In its sample, this clonotype was seen many times. The chain links TRBV5-1 to TRBJ1-1; D possibly corresponds to TRBD1 (5 bases). This CDR3 comprises 13 residues. V lost 4 bases to trimming and J lost 1 base, with 8 bases between them. Per the germline V gene, CDR1 is SGHRS and CDR2 is YFSETQ. CDR3 DNA: TGCGCCAGCAGCCGGGGACCGAACACTGAAGCTTTCTTT. It specifies CASSRGPNTEAFF.

This clonotype was detected only a few times. The rearrangement links TRBV7-2 to TRBJ2-7; D gene ambiguous. From germline, CDR1 is SGHTA and CDR2 FQGNSA. CDR3 length: 13 residues. The V and J ends lost 2 bases and 3 bases respectively, with 8 bases between them. The CDR3 is CASSLKSFYEQYF. In DNA form, the CDR3 reads TGTGCCAGCAGCTTAAAATCCTTCTACGAGCAGTACTTC.

This clonotype was counted a few times. The rearrangement links TRBV5-1 to TRBJ1-1, with unresolved D. Germline V lookup: CDR1 SGHRS, CDR2 YFSETQ. V dropped 4 bases and J dropped 3 bases, with 7 bases sitting between them. This CDR3 is 12 amino acids long. CDR3 DNA: TGCGCCAGCAGCGGTAGTTACACTGAAGCTTTCTTT. Its protein is CASSGSYTEAFF. The variable domain in full, completed from reference TRBV5-1 and TRBJ1-1, reads KAGVTQTPRYLIKTRGQQVTLSCSPISGHRSVSWYQQTPGQGLQFLFEYFSETQRNKGNFPGRFSGRQFSNSRSEMNVSTLELGDSALYLCASSGSYTEAFFGQGTRLTVV.

The chain employs TRBV12-5 and TRBJ2-2; D remains ambiguous. Trimming left V 0 bases short and J 3 bases short, with 14 bases between. The germline CDR1 and CDR2 sequences are LGHNT and FRNRAP. The CDR3 totals 17 residues. The CDR3 bases are TGTGCTAGTGGTTTGGTACGCGGCGTTGGTTACACCGGGGAGCTGTTTTTT. Translating gives CASGLVRGVGYTGELFF.

The V call is TRBV6-5, the J call TRBJ1-5; D is unresolved. Trimming took 0 bases from V and 5 from J, leaving 5 bases between them. This CDR3 contains 13 residues. In germline, CDR1 is MNHEY, CDR2 SVGAGI. The CDR3 region is CASSYSNDQPQHF. In DNA form, the CDR3 reads TGTGCCAGCAGTTACTCGAACGATCAGCCCCAGCATTTT.